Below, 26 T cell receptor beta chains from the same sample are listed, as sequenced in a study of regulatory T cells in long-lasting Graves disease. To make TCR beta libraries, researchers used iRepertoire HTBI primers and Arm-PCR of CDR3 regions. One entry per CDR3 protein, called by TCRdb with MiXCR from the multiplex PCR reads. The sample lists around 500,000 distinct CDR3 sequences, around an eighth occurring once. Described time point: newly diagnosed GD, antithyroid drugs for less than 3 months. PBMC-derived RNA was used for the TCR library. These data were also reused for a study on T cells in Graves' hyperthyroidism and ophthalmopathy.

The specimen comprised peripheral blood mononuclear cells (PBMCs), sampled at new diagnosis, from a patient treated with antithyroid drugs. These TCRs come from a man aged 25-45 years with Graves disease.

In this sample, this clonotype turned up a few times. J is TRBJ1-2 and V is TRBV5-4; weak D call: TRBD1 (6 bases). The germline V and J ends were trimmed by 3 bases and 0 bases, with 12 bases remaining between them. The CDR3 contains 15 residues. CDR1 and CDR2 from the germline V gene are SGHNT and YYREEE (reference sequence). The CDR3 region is CASSSQGRANYGYTF. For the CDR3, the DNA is TGTGCCAGCAGCTCCCAGGGGAGAGCTAACTATGGCTACACCTTC.

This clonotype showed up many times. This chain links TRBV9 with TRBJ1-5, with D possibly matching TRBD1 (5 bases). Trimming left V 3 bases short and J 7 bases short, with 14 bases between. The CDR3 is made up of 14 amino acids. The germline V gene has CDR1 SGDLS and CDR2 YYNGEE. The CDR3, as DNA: TGTGCCAGCAGCGGGGGGGGAATTCTCCAGCCCCAGCATTTT. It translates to CASSGGGILQPQHF.

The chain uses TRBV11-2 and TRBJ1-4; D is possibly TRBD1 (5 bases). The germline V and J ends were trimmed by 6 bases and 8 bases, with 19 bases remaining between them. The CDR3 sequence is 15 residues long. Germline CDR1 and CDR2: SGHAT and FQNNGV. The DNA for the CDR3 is TGTGCCAGCAGGGGCGGGGGTGAAGGAGGCGAAAAACTGTTTTTT. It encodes CASRGGGEGGEKLFF.

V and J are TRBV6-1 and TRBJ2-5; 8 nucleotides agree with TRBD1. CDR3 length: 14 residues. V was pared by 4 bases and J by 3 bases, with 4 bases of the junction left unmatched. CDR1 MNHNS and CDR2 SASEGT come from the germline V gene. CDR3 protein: CASSGQGRKETQYF. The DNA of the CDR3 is TGTGCCAGCAGTGGACAGGGGCGAAAAGAGACCCAGTACTTC.

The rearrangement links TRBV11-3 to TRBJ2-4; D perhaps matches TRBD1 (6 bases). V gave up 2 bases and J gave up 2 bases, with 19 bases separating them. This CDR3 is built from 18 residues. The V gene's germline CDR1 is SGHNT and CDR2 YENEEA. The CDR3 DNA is TGTGCCAGCAGCTTACACTCCAGGGGAGAGGGGACCAAAAACATTCAGTACTTC. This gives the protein CASSLHSRGEGTKNIQYF.

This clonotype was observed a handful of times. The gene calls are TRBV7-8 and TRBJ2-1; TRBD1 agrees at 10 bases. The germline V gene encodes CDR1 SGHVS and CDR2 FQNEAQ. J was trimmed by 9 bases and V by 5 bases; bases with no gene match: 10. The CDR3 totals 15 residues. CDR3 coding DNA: TGTGCCAGCAGCCCGACAGGGGGCGCGTCTCCTGAGCAGTTCTTC. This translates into CASSPTGGASPEQFF.

CDR3 residues: CASSPKWRDTGELFF. CDR3 coding DNA: TGTGCCAGCAGCCCCAAGTGGAGAGACACCGGGGAGCTGTTTTTT. This rearrangement joins TRBV6-1 to TRBJ2-2; no definite D call. CDR3 length equals 15 residues. Germline V gene lookup returns CDR1 MNHNS and CDR2 SASEGT. The germline V and J ends were trimmed by 6 bases and 3 bases, with 14 bases remaining between them.

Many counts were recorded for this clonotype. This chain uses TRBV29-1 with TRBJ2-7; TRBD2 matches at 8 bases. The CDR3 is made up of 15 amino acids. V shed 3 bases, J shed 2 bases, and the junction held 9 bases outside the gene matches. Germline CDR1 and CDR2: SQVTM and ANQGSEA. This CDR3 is CSVDGLAGSPYEQYF. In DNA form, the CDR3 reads TGCAGCGTTGATGGGCTAGCGGGTTCCCCCTACGAGCAGTACTTC.

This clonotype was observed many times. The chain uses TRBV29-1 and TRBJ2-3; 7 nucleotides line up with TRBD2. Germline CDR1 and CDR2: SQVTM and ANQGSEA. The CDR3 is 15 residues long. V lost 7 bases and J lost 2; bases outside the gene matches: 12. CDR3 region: CSAASGTTNTDTQYF. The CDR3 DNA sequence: TGCAGCGCCGCCTCCGGGACTACAAACACAGATACGCAGTATTTT.

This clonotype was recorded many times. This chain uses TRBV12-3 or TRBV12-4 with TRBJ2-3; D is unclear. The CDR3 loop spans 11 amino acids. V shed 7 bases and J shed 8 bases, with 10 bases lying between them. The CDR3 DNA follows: TGTGCCAGCATGGTGGGCCGTACGCAGTATTTT. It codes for CASMVGRTQYF.

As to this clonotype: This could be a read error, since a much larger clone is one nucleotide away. CDR3 nucleotide sequence: TGCAGTGCCCCGTCCTTAGCGGGAGGGCGGGATTATGATGAGCAGTACTTC. Amino acids: CSAPSLAGGRDYDEQYF. The rearrangement links TRBV20-1 to TRBJ2-5; 11 positions match TRBD2. Looked up from germline, CDR1 is DFQATT and CDR2 is SNEGSKA (reference sequence). This CDR3 has 17 amino acids. The junction had 23 bases not matched to a gene; V was cut back by 6 bases and J by 11 bases.

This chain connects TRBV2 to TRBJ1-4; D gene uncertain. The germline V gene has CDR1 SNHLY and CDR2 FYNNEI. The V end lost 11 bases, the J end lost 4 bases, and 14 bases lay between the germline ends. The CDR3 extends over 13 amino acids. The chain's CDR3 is CAGLRPYNEKLFF. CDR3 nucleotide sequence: TGTGCCGGCCTTCGACCTTATAATGAAAAACTGTTTTTT.

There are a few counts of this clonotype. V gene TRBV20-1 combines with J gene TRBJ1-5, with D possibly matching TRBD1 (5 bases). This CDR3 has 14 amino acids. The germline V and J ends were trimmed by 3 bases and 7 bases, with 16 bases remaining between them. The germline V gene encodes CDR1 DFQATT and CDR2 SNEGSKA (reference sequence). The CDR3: CSASRGRRPQPQHF. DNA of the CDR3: TGCAGTGCTAGTAGGGGACGGAGGCCGCAGCCCCAGCATTTT.

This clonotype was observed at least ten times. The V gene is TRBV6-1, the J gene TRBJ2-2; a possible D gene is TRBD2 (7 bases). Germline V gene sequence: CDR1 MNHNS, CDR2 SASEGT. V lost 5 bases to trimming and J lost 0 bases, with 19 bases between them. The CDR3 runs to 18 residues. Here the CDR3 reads CASSTTGRASSNTGELFF. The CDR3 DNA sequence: TGTGCCAGCAGTACTACAGGGAGGGCCTCATCGAACACCGGGGAGCTGTTTTTT.

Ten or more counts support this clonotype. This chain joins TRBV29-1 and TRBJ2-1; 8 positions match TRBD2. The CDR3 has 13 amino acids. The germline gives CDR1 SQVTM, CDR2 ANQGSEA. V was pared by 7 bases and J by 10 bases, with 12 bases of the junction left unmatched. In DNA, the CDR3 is TGCAGCGCCCGGGGGGGCGGGAAGGGGGAGCAGTTCTTC. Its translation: CSARGGGKGEQFF.

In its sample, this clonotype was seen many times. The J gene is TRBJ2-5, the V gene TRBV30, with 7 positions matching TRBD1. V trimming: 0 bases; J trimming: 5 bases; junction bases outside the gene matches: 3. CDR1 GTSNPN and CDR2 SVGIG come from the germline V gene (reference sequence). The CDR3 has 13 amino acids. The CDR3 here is CAWSVQGPETQYF. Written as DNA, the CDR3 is TGTGCCTGGAGTGTACAGGGGCCGGAGACCCAGTACTTC.

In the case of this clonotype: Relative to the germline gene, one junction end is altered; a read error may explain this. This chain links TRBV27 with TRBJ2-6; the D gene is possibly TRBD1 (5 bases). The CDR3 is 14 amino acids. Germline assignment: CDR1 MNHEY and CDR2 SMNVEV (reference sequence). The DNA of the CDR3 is TGTGCCAGCAGTCTGTCCTCTGGGGCCAACATCCTGACTTTC. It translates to CASSLSSGANILTF.

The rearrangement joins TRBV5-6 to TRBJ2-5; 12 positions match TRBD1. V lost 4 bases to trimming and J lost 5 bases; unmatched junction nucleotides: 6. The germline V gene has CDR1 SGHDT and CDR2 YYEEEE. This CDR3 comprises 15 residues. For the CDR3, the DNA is TGTGCCAGCAGCCGGGGGGACAGGGGGCTTGAGACCCAGTACTTC. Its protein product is CASSRGDRGLETQYF.

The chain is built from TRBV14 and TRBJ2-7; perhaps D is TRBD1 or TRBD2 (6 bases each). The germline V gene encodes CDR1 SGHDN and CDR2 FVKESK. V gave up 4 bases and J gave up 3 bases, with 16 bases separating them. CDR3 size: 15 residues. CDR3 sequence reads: CASSLQGGGGYEQYF. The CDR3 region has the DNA TGTGCCAGCAGCCTCCAGGGAGGAGGGGGCTACGAGCAGTACTTC. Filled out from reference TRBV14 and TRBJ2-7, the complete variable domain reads EAGVTQFPSHSVIEKGQTVTLRCDPISGHDNLYWYRRVMGKEIKFLLHFVKESKQDESGMPNNRFLAERTGGTYSTLKVQPAELEDSGVYFCASSLQGGGGYEQYFGPGTRLTVT.

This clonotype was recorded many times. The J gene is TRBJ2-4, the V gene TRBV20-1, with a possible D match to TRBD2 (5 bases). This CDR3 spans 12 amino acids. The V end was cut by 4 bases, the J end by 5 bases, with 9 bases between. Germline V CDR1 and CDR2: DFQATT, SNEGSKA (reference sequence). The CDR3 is CSATRAENIQYF. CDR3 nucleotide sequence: TGCAGTGCTACCCGAGCGGAAAACATTCAGTACTTC.

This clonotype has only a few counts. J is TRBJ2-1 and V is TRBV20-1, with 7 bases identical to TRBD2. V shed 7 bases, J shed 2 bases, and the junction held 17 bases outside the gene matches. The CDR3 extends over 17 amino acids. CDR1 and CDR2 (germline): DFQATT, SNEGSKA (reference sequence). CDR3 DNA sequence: TGCAGTGTCCCGAACCAAGCGGGATTATCGACCTACAATGAGCAGTTCTTC. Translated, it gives CSVPNQAGLSTYNEQFF.

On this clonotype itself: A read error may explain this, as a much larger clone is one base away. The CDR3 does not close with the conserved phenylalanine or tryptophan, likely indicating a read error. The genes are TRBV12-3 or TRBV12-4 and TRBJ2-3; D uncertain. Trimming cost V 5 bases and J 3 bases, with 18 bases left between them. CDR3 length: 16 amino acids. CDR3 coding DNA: TGTGCCAGCAGTCTCCGTTTAGCCTCCAGTACAGATACGCAGTATTCT. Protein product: CASSLRLASSTDTQYS.

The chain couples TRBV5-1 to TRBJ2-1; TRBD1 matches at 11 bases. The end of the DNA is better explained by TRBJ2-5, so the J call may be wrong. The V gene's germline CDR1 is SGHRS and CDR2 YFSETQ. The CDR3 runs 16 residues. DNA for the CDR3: TGCGCCAGCAGACCTGGGACAGGGGGGCTCTGGGAGACCCAGTACTTC. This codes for CASRPGTGGLWETQYF.

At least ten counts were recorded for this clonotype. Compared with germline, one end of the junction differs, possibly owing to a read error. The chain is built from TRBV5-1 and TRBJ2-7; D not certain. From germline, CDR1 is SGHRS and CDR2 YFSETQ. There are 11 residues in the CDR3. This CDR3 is CASSVSYEQYF. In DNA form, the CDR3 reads TGTGCCAGCAGCGTCTCCTACGAGCAGTACTTC.

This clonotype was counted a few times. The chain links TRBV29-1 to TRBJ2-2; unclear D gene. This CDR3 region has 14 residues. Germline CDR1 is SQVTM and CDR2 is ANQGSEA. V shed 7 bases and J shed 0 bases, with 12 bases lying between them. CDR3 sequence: CSAGERSNTGELFF. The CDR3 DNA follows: TGCAGCGCCGGAGAGCGTTCGAACACCGGGGAGCTGTTTTTT.

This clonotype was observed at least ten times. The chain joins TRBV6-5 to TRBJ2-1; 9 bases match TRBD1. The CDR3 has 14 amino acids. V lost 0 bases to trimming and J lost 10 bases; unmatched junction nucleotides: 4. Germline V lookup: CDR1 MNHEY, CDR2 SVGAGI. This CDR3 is CASSYSDRGREQFF. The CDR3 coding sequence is TGTGCCAGCAGTTACTCGGACAGGGGACGGGAGCAGTTCTTC.